This T cell receptor beta chain appears in the sequencing data of a study of T-cell reconstitution after alpha-beta-depleted transplantation in children. Findings and caveats of the study: Expanded graft clones, several hundred of them, were reportedly the source of alpha-beta T cells about two months after transplant. T-cell counts and diversity were attributed mostly to newly produced T cells one year after transplant.

This clonotype has more than one count but fewer than ten. Its target is unknown. Preparation of the TCRbeta library was carried out with unique molecular identifiers. TCRdb re-called the PCR reads with MiXCR, one entry per CDR3 protein. The table lists more than 40,000 distinct CDR3 sequences, around half of them singletons. The CDR3 contains 16 residues. CDR1 is SGHRS and CDR2 is YFSETQ in the germline V gene. Deletions cut 0 bases from V and 4 bases from J, with 14 bases between. The specimen comprised peripheral blood, sampled before TCRalphabeta/CD19-depleted stem cell transplant. This sequence was found in a boy in the first two years of life with SCID, due to receive a stem cell transplant. The rearrangement joins TRBV5-1 to TRBJ2-1; maybe TRBD2 (5 bases). CDR3 DNA: TGCGCCAGCAGCTTGGAAGCTAGCCTCCCTTACAATGAGCAGTTCTTC. Its translation: CASSLEASLPYNEQFF.